What follows are 17 T cell receptor beta chains derived from one specimen sequenced in a study of cytomegalovirus exposure and HLA in healthy donors. The PCR had 60 Vbeta and 13 Jbeta primers. TCRdb's table, derived via immunoSEQ multiplex PCR, lists solely in-frame clones and lacks some. Here the sample spans around 120,000 clones, 60% to 80% being singletons. The specimen sequenced was PBMCs. Receptor source: a man aged 50 to 59 in good health and CMV-seropositive.

This clone was observed once. The J gene is TRBJ1-6, the V gene TRBV28; 7 positions match TRBD1. J lost 7 bases, V lost 6 bases, and 6 bases had no gene match. This CDR3 has 14 amino acids. CDR1 and CDR2 from the germline V gene are MDHEN and SYDVKM. CDR3 bases: TGTGCCAGCAGGCCCGGGACAGACAATTCACCCCTCCACTTT. Protein product: CASRPGTDNSPLHF.

The chain carries TRBV23-1 and TRBJ2-1, with 7 bases aligning to TRBD1. TRBV23-1 is labeled an ORF, and its function is uncertain. The CDR3 loop spans 16 amino acids. V dropped 9 bases and J dropped 0; count of bases not matched to a gene: 11. CDR3 sequence reads: CARNTTGQTSYNEQFF. For the CDR3, the DNA is TGCGCCAGGAATACGACAGGGCAAACCTCCTACAATGAGCAGTTCTTC.

J is TRBJ2-1 and V is TRBV5-1; 11 positions agree with TRBD2. This CDR3 is 18 amino acids long. The trim removed 3 bases at V and 0 bases at J, leaving 8 bases unmatched. Per germline, CDR1 SGHRS and CDR2 YFSETQ. CDR3 coding DNA: TGCGCCAGCAGCTCTGTCACTAGCGGGGGTAGCTCCTACAATGAGCAGTTCTTC. Amino acids: CASSSVTSGGSSYNEQFF.

J is TRBJ2-3 and V is TRBV30; 15 bases match TRBD2. The germline V gene encodes CDR1 GTSNPN and CDR2 SVGIG (reference sequence). V lost 0 bases and J lost 2; bases outside the gene matches: 6. The CDR3 sequence is 18 residues long. The CDR3 reads CAWSVGTSGRFSTDTQYF. DNA for the CDR3: TGTGCCTGGAGTGTAGGGACTAGCGGGAGGTTCTCCACAGATACGCAGTATTTT.

This clone appeared a few times. The CDR3 coding sequence is TGTGCCAGCAGCGCAGGGACAGCTATTTACGAGCAGTACTTC. The encoded protein is CASSAGTAIYEQYF. The rearrangement links TRBV5-4 to TRBJ2-7; 7 nucleotides line up with TRBD1. The CDR3 runs to 14 residues. V was pared by 4 bases and J by 4 bases, with 8 bases of the junction left unmatched. Germline V gene lookup returns CDR1 SGHNT and CDR2 YYREEE (reference sequence).

This clone showed up just a few times. The CDR3 region is CASSSGQGADTQYF. DNA for the CDR3: TGTGCCAGCAGCTCCGGACAGGGGGCAGATACGCAGTATTTT. The chain links TRBV5-6 to TRBJ2-3; TRBD1 agrees at 10 bases. This CDR3 region has 14 residues. V lost 3 bases, J lost 4 bases, and 2 bases stayed unmatched. Looked up from germline, CDR1 is SGHDT and CDR2 is YYEEEE. Full variable domain (rest looked up from reference TRBV5-6 and TRBJ2-3): DAGVTQSPTHLIKTRGQQVTLRCSPKSGHDTVSWYQQALGQGPQFIFQYYEEEERQRGNFPDRFSGHQFPNYSSELNVNALLLGDSALYLCASSSGQGADTQYFGPGTRLTVL.

The CDR3, as DNA: TGTGCCAGCAGTTCCGACGGGCGGGGCACTGAAGCTTTCTTT. It yields the protein CASSSDGRGTEAFF. The chain carries TRBV27 and TRBJ1-1; D ambiguous. This CDR3 region has 14 residues. CDR1 and CDR2 (germline): MNHEY, SMNVEV (reference sequence). Between the trimmed V and J ends, which lost 4 bases and 4 bases, there was a span of 13 bases.

Only one count was recorded for this clone. The chain couples TRBV28 to TRBJ1-5; a weak D match, TRBD1 (6 bases). The CDR3 runs to 15 residues. Germline CDR1 is MDHEN and CDR2 is SYDVKM. V was trimmed by 5 bases and J by 1 base, leaving 12 bases between them. The chain's CDR3 is CASSPTGASNQPQHF. In DNA, the CDR3 is TGTGCCAGCAGTCCGACAGGCGCAAGCAATCAGCCCCAGCATTTT. Together with reference TRBV28 and TRBJ1-5, the CDR3 gives the full variable domain: DVKVTQSSRYLVKRTGEKVFLECVQDMDHENMFWYRQDPGLGLRLIYFSYDVKMKEKGDIPEGYSVSREKKERFSLILESASTNQTSMYLCASSPTGASNQPQHFGDGTRLSIL.

In its sample, this clone was seen a few times. This chain uses TRBV19 with TRBJ2-3; D might be TRBD1 (5 bases). Trimming stripped 2 bases from V and 6 bases from J, with 15 bases between. The CDR3 has 15 residues. CDR1 LNHDA and CDR2 SQIVND come from the germline V gene (reference sequence). The CDR3 region is CASSISRVGSDTQYF. The CDR3 nucleotides are TGTGCCAGTAGTATAAGCAGGGTGGGTTCGGATACGCAGTATTTT.

The chain couples TRBV10-3 to TRBJ2-5, with 12 bases matching TRBD2. Germline CDR1 ENHRY, CDR2 SYGVKD. CDR3 size: 15 residues. Trimming cost V 3 bases and J 7 bases; bases outside gene matches: 6. The CDR3 protein is CAISDPTSGRTTQYF. Here the CDR3 DNA reads TGTGCCATCAGTGACCCGACTAGCGGGAGAACGACCCAGTACTTC.

This clone occurred once. V gene TRBV19 combines with J gene TRBJ2-5; possibly TRBD2 for D (5 bases). Germline values: CDR1 LNHDA, CDR2 SQIVND (reference sequence). Between the trimmed V and J ends, which lost 10 bases and 2 bases, there was a span of 8 bases. CDR3 length: 11 amino acids. The CDR3 DNA follows: TGTGCCACCGGGATACAAGAGACCCAGTACTTC. It encodes CATGIQETQYF.

The chain couples TRBV27 to TRBJ2-7, with 12 bases that match TRBD2. V dropped 2 bases and J dropped 3; count of bases not matched to a gene: 2. The CDR3 is 15 amino acids. CDR1 is MNHEY, CDR2 SMNVEV, per germline (reference sequence). In DNA form, the CDR3 reads TGTGCCAGCAGTTTAAAGACTAGCGGGGGCTACGAGCAGTACTTC. Amino acid sequence: CASSLKTSGGYEQYF.

The genes are TRBV9 and TRBJ1-1; 10 bases fit TRBD1. Germline assignment: CDR1 SGDLS and CDR2 YYNGEE. Losses at the gene ends were 4 bases for V and 5 bases for J; bases not matched to a gene: 8. This CDR3 contains 15 residues. The CDR3 DNA follows: TGTGCCAGCAGCCCAACGGGACAGGGGACTACTGAAGCTTTCTTT. It specifies CASSPTGQGTTEAFF.

This clone was counted between two and nine times. The V call is TRBV11-3, the J call TRBJ2-5, with D possibly matching TRBD1 (6 bases). The tail of the sequence fits TRBJ2-7 better, so the J call may be wrong. The CDR3 is made up of 15 amino acids. Per germline, CDR1 SGHNT and CDR2 YENEEA. CDR3 loop: CASSLEEEDSYEQYF. CDR3 DNA: TGTGCCAGCAGCTTAGAAGAAGAGGACAGCTACGAGCAGTACTTC.

CDR3 DNA sequence: TGTGCCTGGGGGCATGGGACAGGGGGATCCTACAATGAGCAGTTCTTC. This gives the protein CAWGHGTGGSYNEQFF. The chain combines TRBV30 with TRBJ2-1; 11 positions agree with TRBD1. This CDR3 comprises 16 residues. The germline V gene has CDR1 GTSNPN and CDR2 SVGIG (reference sequence). Unmatched junction bases numbered 7, after V lost 5 bases and J lost 1 base.

This chain uses TRBV6-1 with TRBJ1-4, with a possible D match to TRBD1 (5 bases). The CDR3 contains 13 residues. The V and J ends lost 5 bases and 4 bases respectively, with 8 bases between them. CDR1 and CDR2 from the germline V gene are MNHNS and SASEGT. The CDR3 sequence: CASSRQNNEKLFF. Written as DNA, the CDR3 is TGTGCCAGCAGTAGACAGAATAATGAAAAACTGTTTTTT.

The sample holds a few counts of this clone. The chain recombines TRBV5-4 with TRBJ2-1; maybe TRBD1 (5 bases). From germline, CDR1 is SGHNT and CDR2 YYREEE (reference sequence). CDR3 length equals 17 residues. V lost 3 bases, J lost 9 bases, and 25 bases lay in between. CDR3 DNA sequence: TGTGCCAGCAGCTCCTCCTTGCAGGGTGGATCTCGGAGTGAGCAGTTCTTC. It encodes CASSSSLQGGSRSEQFF.